The TCR beta chain under discussion was sequenced for a study of cytomegalovirus exposure and HLA in healthy donors. Study background: Inside one of the first data releases sat tens of millions of unique TCRs taken from HLA-typed donors.

Between the trimmed V and J ends, which lost 3 bases and 9 bases, there was a span of 21 bases. This CDR3 is 16 amino acids long. Amplification used 60 Vbeta primers and 13 Jbeta primers. Produced via immunoSEQ multiplex PCR; TCRdb's table is partial and in-frame only. In the table there are more than 150,000 clones, 65% to 80% of which are singletons. Points on this clone: Its antigen is not known.

Whole-study results and caveats: Clonal expansion, a later analysis showed, was greater in HLA-associated TCR beta chains than in equally common others. Of the V segments, some could not be distinguished, including TRBV6-2 and TRBV6-3, and were excluded. In vitro assays verified that a few CMV-associated chains recognized CMV antigens specifically.

The sample consisted of PBMCs. The TCR sequence derives from a woman aged 40 to 55 in good health and CMV-seropositive. The chain is built from TRBV5-3 and TRBJ2-2, with D maybe TRBD1 (5 bases). TRBV5-3 is given ORF status, its function remaining uncertain. CDR3 DNA sequence: TGTGCCAGAAGCTCCCCGGTGGGCAGGGTCTTGAGGGAGCTGTTTTTT. Protein sequence: CARSSPVGRVLRELFF.